This T cell receptor beta chain came from a study of cytotoxic CD8 clonotypes in ibrutinib-treated CLL. On the study more broadly: The sample average was roughly 240,000 productive templates and 100,000 or so productive rearrangements.

This CDR3 region has 15 residues. CDR1 is SGHTA and CDR2 is FQGNSA in the germline V gene. Deletions cut 2 bases from V and 1 base from J, with 8 bases between. The assay was immunoSEQ multiplex PCR, and TCRdb's table has in-frame clones only and misses some. The sample records around 52,000 clones, over 55% being singletons. This chain uses TRBV7-2 with TRBJ2-2; D is unresolved. Sequencing was performed on PBMCs, taken after 24 months of ibrutinib treatment. This TCR came from a human donor with chronic lymphocytic leukemia. The CDR3 here is CASSLIQRNTGELFF. DNA for the CDR3: TGTGCCAGCAGCTTAATACAGCGGAACACCGGGGAGCTGTTTTTT.